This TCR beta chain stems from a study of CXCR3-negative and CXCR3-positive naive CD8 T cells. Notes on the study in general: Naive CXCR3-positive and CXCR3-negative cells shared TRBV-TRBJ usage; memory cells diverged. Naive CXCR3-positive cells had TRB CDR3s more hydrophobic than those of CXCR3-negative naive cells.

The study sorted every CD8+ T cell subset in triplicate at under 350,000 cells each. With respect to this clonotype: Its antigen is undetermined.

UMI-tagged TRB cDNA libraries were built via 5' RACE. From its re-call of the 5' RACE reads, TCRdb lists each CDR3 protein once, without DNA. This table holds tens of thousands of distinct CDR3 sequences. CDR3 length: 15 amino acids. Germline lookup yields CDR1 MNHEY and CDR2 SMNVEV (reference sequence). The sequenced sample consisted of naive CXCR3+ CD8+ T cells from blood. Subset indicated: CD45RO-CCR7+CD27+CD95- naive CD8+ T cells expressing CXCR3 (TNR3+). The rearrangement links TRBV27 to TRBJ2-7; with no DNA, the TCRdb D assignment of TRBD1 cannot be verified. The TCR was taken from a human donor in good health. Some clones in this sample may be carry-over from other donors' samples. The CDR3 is CASSSRDRVPYEQYF.